Listed below are T cell receptor beta chains from one sample, sequenced in a study of control samples from healthy donors and cancer patients. Libraries were prepared by immunoSEQ multiplex PCR; TCRdb keeps only in-frame clonotypes and omits some of them. This table has 93,000 or so clones, roughly 91% appearing once. Material for sequencing was PBMCs. These receptors were collected from a man in his sixties with lung cancer. CDR3s include the opening cysteine and the closing phenylalanine or tryptophan. The D gene is left open where the match is weak. Where a row states a size, it is once, few, many or the class of an expanded clone; other rows omit it.

D	V	J	size	length	CDR3	DNA
-	TRBV7-3	TRBJ1-5	-	13	CASSLTSSQPQHF	TGTGCCAGCAGCTTAACGAGCAGTCAGCCCCAGCATTTT
-	TRBV5-1	TRBJ1-1	-	15	CASSFGLQENTEAFF	TGCGCCAGCAGCTTTGGCTTGCAGGAGAACACTGAAGCTTTCTTT
TRBD1	TRBV6-1	TRBJ1-2	-	15	CASSERGQGRYGYTF	TGTGCCAGCAGTGAAAGGGGACAGGGACGCTATGGCTACACCTTC
-	TRBV5-5	TRBJ1-5	-	14	CASSLDRPNQPQHF	TGTGCCAGCAGCTTGGACAGGCCCAATCAGCCCCAGCATTTT
-	TRBV7-2	TRBJ2-5	-	16	CASSFRPPRDQETQYF	TGTGCCAGCAGCTTTCGACCCCCGAGGGACCAAGAGACCCAGTACTTC
-	TRBV6-1	TRBJ1-5	-	15	CASSESVTLNQPQHF	TGTGCCAGCAGTGAATCCGTAACCCTCAATCAGCCCCAGCATTTT
-	TRBV7-3	TRBJ2-1	-	14	CASGYSATYNEQFF	TGTGCCAGCGGGTATAGCGCAACCTACAATGAGCAGTTCTTC
-	TRBV3-1/TRBV3-2	TRBJ1-1	-	16	CASSPRSTVGNTEAFF	TGTGCCAGCAGCCCGCGCAGCACAGTCGGGAACACTGAAGCTTTCTTT
TRBD2	TRBV4-1	TRBJ2-4	-	13	CASSQPGGNIQYF	TGCGCCAGCAGCCAACCGGGGGGAAACATTCAGTACTTC
-	TRBV24-1	TRBJ2-5	-	12	CATSDQGETQYF	TGTGCCACCAGTGATCAAGGCGAGACCCAGTACTTC
-	TRBV5-1	TRBJ1-1	-	13	CASSLVGSTEAFF	TGCGCCAGCAGCTTGGTAGGGAGCACTGAGGCTTTCTTT
TRBD1	TRBV4-1	TRBJ2-3	-	16	CASSLSGTGSTDTQYF	TGCGCCAGCAGCCTAAGCGGGACAGGGAGCACAGATACGCAGTATTTT
TRBD1	TRBV29-1	TRBJ1-6	-	13	CSVRTGDNSPLHF	TGCAGCGTACGGACAGGGGATAATTCACCCCTCCACTTT
-	TRBV5-8	TRBJ2-3	-	18	CASSSTLTAELSTDTQYF	TGTGCCAGCAGCTCGACCCTAACGGCCGAACTTAGCACAGATACGCAGTATTTT
TRBD1	TRBV11-3	TRBJ2-4	-	15	CASSPMGTGENIQYF	TGTGCCAGCAGCCCAATGGGGACAGGGGAAAACATTCAGTACTTC
-	TRBV24-1	TRBJ2-5	-	15	CATSDSRGPGETQYF	TGTGCCACCAGTGATTCGCGGGGGCCGGGGGAGACCCAGTACTTC
-	TRBV7-2	TRBJ2-2	once	15	CASSLRVGVTGELFF	TGTGCCAGCAGCTTACGAGTGGGTGTGACCGGGGAGCTGTTTTTT
-	TRBV14	TRBJ2-1	-	13	CASSQGFYNEQFF	TGTGCCAGCAGCCAAGGCTTTTACAATGAGCAGTTCTTC
-	TRBV15	TRBJ1-1	-	18	CATSSPHRGLGVNTEAFF	TGTGCCACCAGCAGCCCTCACAGAGGGTTAGGCGTGAACACTGAAGCTTTCTTT
-	TRBV5-6	TRBJ1-2	-	14	CASSFSEGGHGYTF	TGTGCCAGCAGCTTTAGCGAGGGGGGTCATGGCTACACCTTC
-	TRBV7-2	TRBJ1-3	-	16	CASSGSGPRSGNTIYF	TGTGCCAGCAGTGGAAGCGGTCCCCGCTCTGGAAACACCATATATTTT
-	TRBV13	TRBJ1-6	-	13	CASSLGRGGFLHF	TGTGCCAGCAGCTTAGGCCGAGGCGGTTTCCTCCACTTT
-	TRBV5-5	TRBJ2-7	-	13	CASSLPPTYEQYF	TGTGCCAGCAGCCTTCCACCCACCTACGAGCAGTACTTC
-	TRBV2	TRBJ2-7	-	12	CASSLAGTEQYF	TGTGCCAGTTCCTTGGCAGGGACTGAGCAGTACTTC
-	TRBV19	TRBJ1-1	-	11	CASSGQRQAAF	TGTGCCAGTAGCGGGCAAAGGCAGGCGGCGTTT
-	TRBV19	TRBJ1-2	-	14	CASSLGATNYGYTF	TGTGCCAGTTCCTTGGGGGCCACTAACTATGGCTACACCTTC
-	TRBV14	TRBJ1-4	-	15	CASSQRQATNEKLFF	TGTGCCAGCAGCCAAAGACAAGCAACTAATGAAAAACTGTTTTTT
TRBD1	TRBV2	TRBJ1-4	-	15	CASRPGQGDAEKLFF	TGTGCCAGCCGTCCTGGACAGGGAGATGCTGAAAAACTGTTTTTT
-	TRBV9	TRBJ1-1	-	14	CASSVGWGLAEAFF	TGTGCCAGCAGCGTAGGCTGGGGACTCGCTGAAGCTTTCTTT
-	TRBV2	TRBJ1-2	-	11	CASSRLLGYTF	TGTGCCAGCAGTCGCCTACTGGGCTACACCTTC
-	TRBV6-5	TRBJ2-2	few	14	CASSKGQNTGELFF	TGTGCCAGCAGTAAGGGACAAAACACCGGGGAGCTGTTTTTT
-	TRBV6-5	TRBJ2-7	-	14	CASRKTTSSYEQYF	TGTGCCAGCAGAAAGACTACCAGCTCCTACGAGCAGTACTTC